One and the same sample provided the 10 T cell receptor beta chains below, sequenced in a study of T-cell memory formation after mild COVID-19. Each CDR3 protein is one row after TCRdb ran MiXCR on the 5' RACE reads. The sample lists fewer than 350,000 distinct CDR3 sequences, around a sixth occurring once. The sequencing sample was made of PBMCs or a T cell subset sorted from them (not recorded which). These receptors originate from a man younger than 35 who had mild COVID-19 (a few samples of this study predate the infection). Cell type and time point are not known.

This clonotype was detected only a few times. In DNA form, the CDR3 reads TGTGCCAGTAGTATCCGGACTAGCGCGGAAGAGCAGTTCTTC. Amino acid sequence: CASSIRTSAEEQFF. This chain joins TRBV19 and TRBJ2-1; TRBD2 matches at 9 bases. Trimming cost V 3 bases and J 10 bases; bases outside gene matches: 7. Per germline, CDR1 LNHDA and CDR2 SQIVND (reference sequence). The CDR3 extends over 14 amino acids.

This clonotype was counted ten times or more. This chain uses TRBV4-3 with TRBJ2-5; 12 bases are a match to TRBD2. V was clipped by 2 bases and J by 4 bases; unmatched bases: 5. The germline gives CDR1 LGHNA, CDR2 YSLEER. CDR3 size: 16 residues. This chain's CDR3 is CASSQSWGLAGETQYF. The CDR3 nucleotides read TGCGCCAGCAGCCAATCTTGGGGACTAGCGGGAGAGACCCAGTACTTC.

This clonotype was observed a handful of times. V and J are TRBV3-1 and TRBJ1-5, with a tentative D call TRBD1 (5 bases). This CDR3 region has 13 residues. V lost 3 bases and J 13 bases, leaving 16 bases between the germline ends. CDR1 and CDR2 from the germline V gene are LGHDT and YNNKEL (reference sequence). Here the CDR3 DNA reads TGTGCCAGCAGCCAGGGCGGGGGTGGCGATCAGCATTTT. Translating it yields CASSQGGGGDQHF.

This clonotype was detected ten times or more. J is TRBJ2-5 and V is TRBV4-3, with 12 nucleotides matching TRBD2. Trimming at V came to 4 bases and at J to 5 bases, leaving 11 bases not matched to a gene. The CDR3 has 17 residues. Germline values: CDR1 LGHNA, CDR2 YSLEER. The CDR3 DNA sequence: TGCGCCAGCAGCCCACAAGGACTAGCGGGGAATGGGGAGACCCAGTACTTC. Translating gives CASSPQGLAGNGETQYF.

This clonotype has only a few counts. The chain joins TRBV27 to TRBJ2-7, with 7 bases lining up with TRBD2. Looked up from germline, CDR1 is MNHEY and CDR2 is SMNVEV (reference sequence). The V and J ends lost 2 bases and 6 bases, in that order; junction bases with no gene match: 7. This CDR3 is built from 14 residues. The CDR3 is CASSLRAGVFEQYF. The DNA for the CDR3 is TGTGCCAGCAGTTTAAGGGCGGGAGTCTTCGAGCAGTACTTC.

The table lists this clonotype with a few counts. This sequence joins TRBV12-3 or TRBV12-4 and TRBJ2-5, with D tentatively TRBD2 (5 bases). The CDR3 is 13 amino acids. V gave up 7 bases and J gave up 5 bases, with 14 bases separating them. CDR3 DNA: TGTGCCAGCACCCCAGTAAGAGGGGAGACCCAGTACTTC. Translation: CASTPVRGETQYF.

The rearrangement joins TRBV7-2 to TRBJ1-2, with TRBD1 matching over 11 bases. The V segment lost 5 bases and the J segment 7 bases; nucleotides outside the gene matches: 9. This CDR3 has 15 residues. Per germline, CDR1 SGHTA and CDR2 FQGNSA. The CDR3 loop reads CASSVSGTGGFGYTF. The CDR3 DNA sequence: TGTGCCAGCAGCGTGTCCGGGACAGGGGGATTTGGCTACACCTTC.

The chain couples TRBV20-1 to TRBJ2-3; the D gene is possibly TRBD2 (6 bases). The germline gives CDR1 DFQATT, CDR2 SNEGSKA (reference sequence). The CDR3 is 14 amino acids. V was cut by 5 bases and J by 6 bases, with 18 bases left in between. CDR3 sequence: CSAPLARQVDTQYF. CDR3 DNA: TGCAGTGCTCCTCTAGCGAGGCAAGTCGATACGCAGTATTTT.

The genes are TRBV7-2 and TRBJ2-7; D unresolved. The CDR3 spans 13 residues. The V end was cut by 3 bases, the J end by 2 bases, with 8 bases between. Germline V gene data show CDR1 as SGHTA and CDR2 as FQGNSA. As DNA, the CDR3 is TGTGCCAGCAGCTTGGCGCCTACCTACGAGCAGTACGTC. This codes for CASSLAPTYEQYV.

This clonotype was seen a few times. The chain uses TRBV5-1 and TRBJ2-7; TRBD1 aligns across 7 bases. Germline assignment: CDR1 SGHRS and CDR2 YFSETQ. V was pared by 6 bases and J by 6 bases, with 9 bases of the junction left unmatched. The CDR3 runs 13 residues. Here the CDR3 DNA reads TGCGCCAGCACCTACGGCCCAGGGGGCGAGCAGTACTTC. This gives the protein CASTYGPGGEQYF.